Below are 22 T cell receptor beta chains sequenced from a single sample in a study of shared clonotypes between healthy human individuals. Sequencing used immunoSEQ multiplex PCR; TCRdb keeps in-frame clones, though not all of them. Among hundreds of thousands of clones, around 96% were seen once, and the ten largest hold approximately 0.12%. Naive CD8 isolation took CD45RO-negative cells positively selected for CCR7 and excluded terminally differentiated effector memory CD45RA+ cells. The sequenced sample consisted of naive CD8+ T cells sorted from blood. Source of these receptors: a woman under 40 in good health.

V is TRBV2 and J is TRBJ1-2; D remains ambiguous. The ends were cut back, 9 bases at V and 8 bases at J, with 16 bases in the middle. The CDR3 consists of 12 residues. Germline V gives CDR1 SNHLY, CDR2 FYNNEI. CDR3 loop: CARRLETRGYTF. The DNA for the CDR3 is TGTGCCAGGAGGTTAGAGACTCGGGGCTACACCTTC.

The chain has TRBV9 and TRBJ2-7; possibly TRBD1 or TRBD2 for D (5 bases each). CDR1 and CDR2 (germline): SGDLS, YYNGEE. The V and J ends lost 1 base and 2 bases respectively, with 16 bases between them. The CDR3 extends over 16 amino acids. This CDR3 reads CASSVTGTLTTYEQYF. In DNA, the CDR3 is TGTGCCAGCAGCGTAACCGGGACCCTCACCACCTACGAGCAGTACTTC.

This sequence joins TRBV5-6 and TRBJ2-1; TRBD2 matches at 11 bases. Germline V gene sequence: CDR1 SGHDT, CDR2 YYEEEE. Trimming at V came to 0 bases and at J to 9 bases, leaving 5 bases not matched to a gene. The CDR3 is 15 amino acids. The CDR3 sequence is CASSLDTSGRSEQFF. In DNA, the CDR3 is TGTGCCAGCAGCTTGGATACTAGCGGGAGAAGTGAGCAGTTCTTC. Drawing the rest from reference TRBV5-6 and TRBJ2-1, the complete variable domain is DAGVTQSPTHLIKTRGQQVTLRCSPKSGHDTVSWYQQALGQGPQFIFQYYEEEERQRGNFPDRFSGHQFPNYSSELNVNALLLGDSALYLCASSLDTSGRSEQFFGPGTRLTVL.

This sequence joins TRBV9 and TRBJ2-7; 7 bases align to TRBD1. This CDR3 has 15 residues. Germline loops: CDR1 SGDLS, CDR2 YYNGEE. The V and J ends lost 4 bases and 2 bases, in that order; junction bases with no gene match: 9. The CDR3 DNA reads as TGTGCCAGCAGCACAACCCGGGACAGCCCCTACGAGCAGTACTTC. Its translation: CASSTTRDSPYEQYF.

This clone has a single count. The rearrangement uses TRBV28 and TRBJ2-7, with D hard to call. V dropped 3 bases and J dropped 3 bases, with 12 bases sitting between them. Germline V lookup: CDR1 MDHEN, CDR2 SYDVKM. This CDR3 is 14 amino acids long. Written as DNA, the CDR3 is TGTGCCAGCAGTTTGGACGGTCAAGGCTACGAGCAGTACTTC. Encoded protein: CASSLDGQGYEQYF.

The chain recombines TRBV11-2 with TRBJ1-5; D remains unclear. The CDR3 loop spans 14 amino acids. Trimming pared 5 bases from V and 7 bases from J, leaving 15 bases between. From germline, CDR1 is SGHAT and CDR2 FQNNGV. CDR3 bases: TGTGCCAGCAGCCGATATGTTGGAGGGCAGCCCCAGCATTTT. This codes for CASSRYVGGQPQHF.

The rearrangement links TRBV7-9 to TRBJ2-3; D ambiguous. The CDR3 length is 16 residues. The ends were cut back, 4 bases at V and 2 bases at J, with 16 bases in the middle. Germline lookup yields CDR1 SEHNR and CDR2 FQNEAQ (reference sequence). The CDR3 reads CASSSSRGWATDTQYF. For the CDR3, the DNA is TGTGCCAGCAGCTCCTCGCGCGGCTGGGCCACAGATACGCAGTATTTT.

This clone was counted a single time. The CDR3: CSVPGLGKTEAFF. Written as DNA, the CDR3 is TGCAGCGTTCCGGGACTTGGCAAGACTGAAGCTTTCTTT. The rearrangement uses TRBV29-1 and TRBJ1-1; weak D call: TRBD1 (5 bases). The CDR3 is 13 amino acids. From germline, CDR1 is SQVTM and CDR2 ANQGSEA. Trimming cost V 5 bases and J 5 bases, with 15 bases left between them.

This chain links TRBV7-6 with TRBJ2-2; D uncertain. The CDR3 runs to 16 residues. V was cut by 0 bases and J by 0 bases, with 8 bases left in between. Germline lookup yields CDR1 SGHVS and CDR2 FNYEAQ. CDR3 coding DNA: TGTGCCAGCAGCTTAGCGGGAAATACGAACACCGGGGAGCTGTTTTTT. It specifies CASSLAGNTNTGELFF.

This clone was detected once. The V call is TRBV29-1, the J call TRBJ2-1; D gene unclear. Per germline, CDR1 SQVTM and CDR2 ANQGSEA. The CDR3 totals 13 residues. Trimming removed 0 bases from V and 2 bases from J, with 5 bases in between. CDR3 residues: CSVEEGAYNEQFF. Written as DNA, the CDR3 is TGCAGCGTTGAAGAGGGTGCCTACAATGAGCAGTTCTTC.

The V call is TRBV7-9, the J call TRBJ2-7, with D perhaps TRBD2 (5 bases). The germline CDR1 and CDR2 sequences are SEHNR and FQNEAQ (reference sequence). The CDR3 loop spans 14 amino acids. The ends were cut back, 3 bases at V and 5 bases at J, with 14 bases in the middle. The CDR3 DNA reads TGTGCCAGCAGCTTGAACGGACTGGAGGACGAGCAGTACTTC. The encoded protein is CASSLNGLEDEQYF.

This clone was seen more than once but under ten times. This chain links TRBV29-1 with TRBJ2-1; D uncertain. The CDR3 covers 11 residues. Germline CDR1 is SQVTM and CDR2 is ANQGSEA. V shed 7 bases and J shed 7 bases, with 11 bases lying between them. The CDR3 protein is CSAYGDNEQFF. The DNA for the CDR3 is TGCAGCGCCTACGGAGATAATGAGCAGTTCTTC.

This clone was detected once. This rearrangement joins TRBV27 to TRBJ2-1, with D possibly being TRBD1 (5 bases). V was shortened by 5 bases and J by 3 bases, with 14 bases between the two germline ends. The CDR3 is made up of 15 amino acids. CDR1 and CDR2 from the germline V gene are MNHEY and SMNVEV (reference sequence). Here the CDR3 DNA reads TGTGCCAGCAGTAGTAAAACAGGTGTCTACAATGAGCAGTTCTTC. As protein: CASSSKTGVYNEQFF.

This chain uses TRBV4-1 with TRBJ2-7; possibly TRBD2 for D (6 bases). Germline CDR1 MGHRA, CDR2 YSYEKL. The V end was cut by 4 bases, the J end by 4 bases, with 11 bases between. The CDR3 loop spans 13 amino acids. This CDR3 reads CASSPTSSYEQYF. CDR3 DNA: TGCGCCAGCAGCCCAACTAGCTCATACGAGCAGTACTTC.

This clone appeared once. The chain uses TRBV27 and TRBJ2-5; 8 bases agree with TRBD2. TRBJ2-7 explains the end of the DNA better; the J call may be wrong. This CDR3 contains 14 residues. Germline CDR1 is MNHEY and CDR2 is SMNVEV (reference sequence). The CDR3 reads CASSLSGTFYEQYF. The CDR3 DNA reads as TGTGCCAGCAGCCTTAGCGGGACCTTTTACGAGCAGTACTTC.

This rearrangement joins TRBV7-8 to TRBJ1-5, with D uncertain. CDR3 size: 13 residues. CDR1 and CDR2 from the germline V gene are SGHVS and FQNEAQ. The V and J ends lost 1 base and 7 bases respectively, with 8 bases between them. This CDR3 reads CASSLGGEQPQHF. CDR3 sequence (DNA): TGTGCCAGCAGCTTAGGAGGTGAACAGCCCCAGCATTTT.

This chain connects TRBV27 to TRBJ1-3; D unresolved. CDR1 is MNHEY and CDR2 is SMNVEV in the germline V gene (reference sequence). This CDR3 contains 15 residues. V gave up 0 bases and J gave up 2 bases, with 8 bases separating them. The CDR3 coding sequence is TGTGCCAGCAGTTTATCTCGGGGAGCTGGAAACACCATATATTTT. Amino acid sequence: CASSLSRGAGNTIYF.

V gene TRBV27 combines with J gene TRBJ2-3, with D possibly being TRBD2 (5 bases). This CDR3 is 14 amino acids long. CDR1 MNHEY and CDR2 SMNVEV come from the germline V gene (reference sequence). V lost 11 bases and J 6 bases, leaving 21 bases between the germline ends. CDR3 sequence (DNA): TGTGCCGTCAGCGTGAACGTATTAGCGGATACGCAGTATTTT. As protein: CAVSVNVLADTQYF.

The J gene is TRBJ2-7, the V gene TRBV4-2; D is uncertain. The CDR3 is made up of 15 amino acids. Germline CDR1 and CDR2: LGHNA and YNFKEQ. The V end was cut by 0 bases, the J end by 2 bases, with 11 bases between. This CDR3 reads CASSQDPDGTYEQYF. The CDR3 DNA reads as TGTGCCAGCAGCCAAGACCCGGACGGAACCTACGAGCAGTACTTC.

V gene TRBV5-8 combines with J gene TRBJ2-2; 12 nucleotides align to TRBD2. Looked up from germline, CDR1 is SGHTS and CDR2 is YDEGEE. The CDR3 length is 15 residues. V shed 5 bases, J shed 7 bases, and the junction held 6 bases outside the gene matches. In nucleotides, the CDR3 is TGTGCCAGCAGTTGGACTAGCGGGAATGTCGGGGAGCTGTTTTTT. The encoded protein is CASSWTSGNVGELFF.

This chain joins TRBV9 and TRBJ1-2, with D possibly being TRBD1 (5 bases). V gave up 4 bases and J gave up 8 bases, with 12 bases separating them. Per the germline V gene, CDR1 is SGDLS and CDR2 is YYNGEE. CDR3 length equals 12 residues. In nucleotides, the CDR3 is TGTGCCAGCAGCCCACGACAGTACGGCTACACCTTC. Translated, it gives CASSPRQYGYTF.

This clone was detected only once. The V call is TRBV28, the J call TRBJ2-3, with D unclear. Germline V gene lookup returns CDR1 MDHEN and CDR2 SYDVKM. The CDR3 sequence is 13 residues long. Trimming removed 7 bases at V and 0 bases at J, with 8 bases between. The CDR3 loop is CASKLFSTDTQYF. The CDR3 DNA is TGTGCCAGCAAACTGTTTAGCACAGATACGCAGTATTTT.